Each of the 18 T cell receptor beta chains below was sequenced from the same sample in a study of Ad26.COV2.S vaccination and SARS-CoV-2 variants. The treatment here: roughly 19 received Ad26.COV2.S at low or high dose, single or two shots; about 5 received placebo; per-sample allocation not given. Samples analyzed were those drawn on day 63 after the first vaccine or placebo injection. The assay was immunoSEQ multiplex PCR, and TCRdb's table has in-frame clones only and misses some. The profile covers a few hundred thousand clones, with around 92% appearing a single time and around 1.7% taken by the ten largest. Sample: peripheral blood, taken in a trial of Ad26.COV2.S vaccine versus placebo. The source is a person between 18 and 60 years old who received the Ad26.COV2.S COVID-19 vaccine or a placebo.

This sequence joins TRBV7-2 and TRBJ2-3; a weak D match, TRBD2 (5 bases). The V gene's germline CDR1 is SGHTA and CDR2 FQGNSA. Trimming pared 3 bases from V and 4 bases from J, leaving 11 bases between. The CDR3 runs to 14 residues. Here the CDR3 DNA reads TGTGCCAGCAGCTTCACCCTAGCACCAGATACGCAGTATTTT. Residues: CASSFTLAPDTQYF.

The chain employs TRBV7-2 and TRBJ1-5; D not resolved. Trimming took off 3 bases at V and 4 bases at J, with 13 bases between the two ends. The CDR3 spans 15 residues. Germline CDR1 is SGHTA and CDR2 is FQGNSA. CDR3 loop: CASSLTPIRNQPQHF. CDR3 bases: TGTGCCAGCAGCTTGACTCCTATCAGGAATCAGCCCCAGCATTTT.

The chain uses TRBV7-9 and TRBJ2-1, with D perhaps assigned TRBD1 or TRBD2 (6 bases each). The CDR3 loop spans 15 amino acids. The V gene lost 1 base and the J gene lost 8 bases, with 15 bases spanning the gap. Germline V CDR1 and CDR2: SEHNR, FQNEAQ (reference sequence). The CDR3 here is CASSLGGGPYDEQFF. The CDR3 bases are TGTGCCAGCAGCTTAGGTGGGGGGCCATATGATGAGCAGTTCTTC.

J is TRBJ2-7 and V is TRBV6-5; D remains ambiguous. This CDR3 contains 11 residues. Germline V gives CDR1 MNHEY, CDR2 SVGAGI. V lost 6 bases to trimming and J lost 3 bases, with 6 bases between them. The CDR3 sequence: CASRYLYEQYF. The CDR3 bases are TGTGCCAGCAGGTACCTCTACGAGCAGTACTTC.

The chain recombines TRBV9 with TRBJ2-5, with D possibly TRBD1 on 6 matching bases. The V and J ends lost 0 bases and 5 bases respectively, with 17 bases between them. The CDR3 has 16 amino acids. Germline CDR1 SGDLS, CDR2 YYNGEE. CDR3 nucleotides: TGTGCCAGCAGCGTAGGGTGGGGGCCCTCAATGGAGACCCAGTACTTC. Protein: CASSVGWGPSMETQYF.

This clone was recorded once. This chain connects TRBV12-3 or TRBV12-4 to TRBJ1-2; no clear D. V lost 3 bases to trimming and J lost 5 bases, with 10 bases between them. The length of the CDR3 is 13 residues. CDR3 residues: CASSFGTTYGYTF. Here the CDR3 DNA reads TGTGCCAGCAGTTTTGGCACCACGTATGGCTACACCTTC.

J is TRBJ1-5 and V is TRBV2; maybe TRBD1 (5 bases). Deletions cut 10 bases from V and 3 bases from J, with 16 bases between. CDR1 and CDR2 from the germline V gene are SNHLY and FYNNEI. The CDR3 contains 14 residues. The DNA for the CDR3 is TGTGCCACCGGAAGGACATCCTTCAATCAGCCCCAGCATTTT. Encoded protein: CATGRTSFNQPQHF.

The V and J genes are TRBV5-5 and TRBJ1-1; D remains ambiguous. The CDR3 is 13 residues long. V lost 2 bases and J 7 bases, leaving 12 bases between the germline ends. Germline lookup yields CDR1 SGHKS and CDR2 YYEKEE (reference sequence). The DNA for the CDR3 is TGTGCCAGCAGCTTCCAAACACGGGGTGAAGCTTTCTTT. It is translated as CASSFQTRGEAFF.

This clone occurred a few times. V and J are TRBV27 and TRBJ1-6, with 8 nucleotides matching TRBD1. This CDR3 comprises 15 residues. With V trimmed by 1 base and J by 5 bases, 1 base remained unmatched. Germline V lookup: CDR1 MNHEY, CDR2 SMNVEV (reference sequence). For the CDR3, the DNA is TGTGCCAGCAGTTTATACAGGGGGAATAATTCACCCCTCCACTTT. Protein product: CASSLYRGNNSPLHF.

The gene calls are TRBV29-1 and TRBJ2-3; 11 bases agree with TRBD2. CDR1 and CDR2 from the germline V gene are SQVTM and ANQGSEA. The CDR3 is made up of 17 amino acids. The V gene end was trimmed by 6 bases and the J gene end by 0 bases; junction bases not matched to a gene: 11. This CDR3 is CSVQGLAGSPSTDTQYF. The CDR3, as DNA: TGCAGCGTACAAGGACTAGCGGGTTCCCCTAGCACAGATACGCAGTATTTT.

The chain couples TRBV19 to TRBJ2-1; possibly TRBD1 or TRBD2 for D (5 bases each). Deletions cut 6 bases from V and 3 bases from J, with 12 bases between. The CDR3 consists of 14 residues. Germline CDR1 LNHDA, CDR2 SQIVND (reference sequence). CDR3 coding DNA: TGTGCCAGTAGCACTGGGACGGACTACAATGAGCAGTTCTTC. Residues: CASSTGTDYNEQFF.

The chain is built from TRBV27 and TRBJ2-2; TRBD1 agrees at 10 bases. Germline lookup yields CDR1 MNHEY and CDR2 SMNVEV (reference sequence). The junction had 14 bases not matched to a gene; V was cut back by 5 bases and J by 8 bases. The CDR3 runs to 17 residues. This CDR3 reads CASSEDRGLALAGELFF. The CDR3 region has the DNA TGTGCCAGCAGTGAAGACAGGGGGCTGGCTTTGGCAGGGGAGCTGTTTTTT.

Only one count was recorded for this clone. The gene calls are TRBV2 and TRBJ1-1; D perhaps matches TRBD1 (5 bases). From germline, CDR1 is SNHLY and CDR2 FYNNEI. The length of the CDR3 is 15 residues. Trimming removed 3 bases at V and 4 bases at J, with 15 bases between. DNA of the CDR3: TGTGCCAGCAGTGAGGTAGGGGACCCTGGCACTGAAGCTTTCTTT. Translated: CASSEVGDPGTEAFF.

V is TRBV28 and J is TRBJ1-2; a weak D match, TRBD1 (5 bases). Per germline, CDR1 MDHEN and CDR2 SYDVKM. V was trimmed by 1 base and J by 8 bases, leaving 11 bases between them. The CDR3 contains 13 residues. Written as DNA, the CDR3 is TGTGCCAGCAGTTTATCCCAGGGTTCCGGCTACACCTTC. It is translated as CASSLSQGSGYTF.

This chain uses TRBV15 with TRBJ2-7; either TRBD1 or TRBD2 may supply D (5 bases each). Germline CDR1 is LNHNV and CDR2 is YYDKDF (reference sequence). V was pared by 0 bases and J by 1 base, with 16 bases between. The length of the CDR3 is 17 residues. The CDR3 region is CATSRDTGTEASYEQYF. CDR3 DNA: TGTGCCACCAGCAGAGATACCGGGACGGAAGCTTCCTACGAGCAGTACTTC.

This clone occurred a few times. The chain uses TRBV4-1 and TRBJ1-2; 10 positions agree with TRBD1. This CDR3 is built from 16 residues. Germline CDR1 MGHRA, CDR2 YSYEKL. After removal of 3 bases from V and 3 bases from J, the junction contained 7 bases not matched to a gene. CDR3 amino acids: CASSHKTGGGDYGYTF. The CDR3 DNA is TGCGCCAGCAGCCACAAGACAGGGGGCGGCGACTATGGCTACACCTTC.

J is TRBJ1-2 and V is TRBV30, with no clear D. Germline CDR1 and CDR2: GTSNPN and SVGIG (reference sequence). V was shortened by 0 bases and J by 4 bases, with 9 bases between the two germline ends. This CDR3 is 13 amino acids long. CDR3 protein: CAWSVSGIYGYTF. CDR3 DNA: TGTGCCTGGAGTGTTTCTGGGATCTATGGCTACACCTTC.

The chain uses TRBV3-1 (or the pseudogene TRBV3-2) and TRBJ2-7, with TRBD1 matching over 7 bases. Germline CDR1 is LGHDT and CDR2 is YNNKEL (reference sequence). The CDR3 length is 18 residues. V was clipped by 5 bases and J by 3 bases; unmatched bases: 19. The CDR3 coding sequence is TGTGCCAGCAGCTCGACAGGGTTTTTAGCCAGTTGCCGCTACGAGCAGTACTTC. It codes for CASSSTGFLASCRYEQYF.